These T cell receptor beta chains were read from a single sample in a study of blood T cell repertoires in COVID-19. Using immunoSEQ multiplex PCR, the repertoire was profiled, and TCRdb retains in-frame clones only, with some absent. This table holds around 110,000 clones, 75% to 95% found once. Sequences were obtained from peripheral blood. The receptors shown here come from a human donor with active COVID-19. The donor label of this sample is uncertain. Both conserved end residues are trimmed from each CDR3. The D gene is left open where the match is weak. Clone size appears in some rows only: once, few, many, or a class for an expanded clone.

j_call v_call d_call clone_size cdr3_aa
TRBJ2-3 TRBV20-1 TRBD2 - SASIGGAWSDTQY
TRBJ2-7 TRBV18 - - ASSPDRDEQY
TRBJ2-7 TRBV11-3 - once ASSLDNYEQY
TRBJ2-3 TRBV10-3 - - ATKLGGPGDTQY
TRBJ2-5 TRBV3-1/TRBV3-2 - - ASRDKKETQY
TRBJ2-2 TRBV6-1 TRBD2 - ASSGRLAGGSLSGGELF
TRBJ1-5 TRBV6-5 - - ASSPVGLGQPQH
TRBJ2-3 TRBV7-2 TRBD2 - ASSLIAGEDTQY
TRBJ1-2 TRBV24-1 TRBD1 - ATSDYGTVYGYT
TRBJ2-7 TRBV7-7 TRBD1 - ASSPGQGYEQY
TRBJ2-3 TRBV4-3 TRBD2 - ASSQALAGGIDTQY
TRBJ2-3 TRBV7-2 - once ASSLGAGGATDTQY
TRBJ2-3 TRBV2 TRBD1 - ASSVDGTGGTDTQY
TRBJ2-1 TRBV6-2/TRBV6-3 - - ASSPHRRRQQYNEQF
TRBJ2-1 TRBV2 TRBD2 - ASSEAGLAGNEQF
TRBJ2-7 TRBV27 - - ASNLASCQSQKEATYEQY